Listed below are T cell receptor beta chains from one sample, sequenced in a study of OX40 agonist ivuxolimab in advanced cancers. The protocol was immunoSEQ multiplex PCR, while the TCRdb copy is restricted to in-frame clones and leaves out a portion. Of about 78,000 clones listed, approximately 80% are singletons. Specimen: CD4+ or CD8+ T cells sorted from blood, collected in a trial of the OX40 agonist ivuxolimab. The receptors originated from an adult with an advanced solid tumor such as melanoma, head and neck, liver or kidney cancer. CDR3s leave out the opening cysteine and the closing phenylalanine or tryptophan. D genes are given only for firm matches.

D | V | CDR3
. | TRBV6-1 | ASSEILAGNQPQH
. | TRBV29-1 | SASTAIDTQY
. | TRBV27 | ASSLRPMAPGNQPQH
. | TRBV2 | ASSERGIRQNGSPLH
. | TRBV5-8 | ASSFYEDTQY
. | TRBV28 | ASSPWGASWPEAF
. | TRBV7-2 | ASSLEWGNTEAF
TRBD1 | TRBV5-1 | ASSLTGAPYGYT
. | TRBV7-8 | ASSLRSPGATNEKLF
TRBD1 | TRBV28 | ASSLLGQGAAF
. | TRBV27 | ASSLSWGQPQH
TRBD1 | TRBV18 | ASSPGQGDGYT
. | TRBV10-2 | ASLRTGVDTQY
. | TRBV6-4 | ASSDSEAVLYEQY
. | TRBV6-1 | ASRRGNTEAF